This TCR beta chain was recorded in a study of blood T cells in healthy people across ages. CDR3 size: 16 residues. Germline values: CDR1 SGHVS, CDR2 FNYEAQ. V lost 4 bases and J lost 2; bases outside the gene matches: 11. The use of a sample-barcoded 5' primer and a J-beta primer mix characterized a second PCR of about 6 to 11 cycles. A single record per CDR3 protein comes from TCRdb applying MiXCR to the 5' RACE reads. The sample records about 780,000 distinct CDR3 sequences, roughly 24% being singletons. These sequences were also reported in another study, on T cells of mothers and their children.

V and J are TRBV7-6 and TRBJ2-7, with TRBD1 matching over 7 bases. Material for sequencing was blood. The receptor comes from a boy between 10 and 17 years old in good health. The CDR3 spells CASSYRSGQGAYEQYF. The CDR3 DNA is TGTGCCAGCAGCTATAGGTCCGGGCAGGGGGCCTACGAGCAGTACTTC.